This T cell receptor (beta chain) was found in a study of identical twins. The study's findings and limits: In monozygotic twins, models underestimated the sharing of out-of-frame TCR alpha.

Trimming shortened V by 7 bases and J by 0 bases, and 12 bases separated the two germline ends. Germline CDR1 is SEHNR and CDR2 is FQNEAQ (reference sequence). The CDR3 sequence is 14 residues long. In this sample, this clonotype turned up a few times. Its matching antigen is unknown. TCRdb re-derived calls from the 5' RACE reads in MiXCR, one entry per CDR3 protein. The sample includes approximately 600,000 distinct CDR3 sequences, approximately 9.6% seen only once; the top ten take 2.5% to 3.5%. Separately, the same data were catalogued under a study of yellow fever vaccine responses in identical twins.

Sequenced input: PBMCs. The clonotype was recovered from a woman under 30 in good health. The chain combines TRBV7-9 with TRBJ1-2; perhaps TRBD1 as D (6 bases). The chain's CDR3 is CASTDRLANYGYTF. Here the CDR3 DNA reads TGTGCCAGCACCGACAGGCTAGCTAACTATGGCTACACCTTC.